This TCR beta chain was found in a study of CD8 T cells in Susac syndrome. Germline V gene lookup returns CDR1 SQVTM and CDR2 ANQGSEA. Trimming left V 3 bases short and J 1 base short, with 9 bases between. This CDR3 is built from 13 residues. Random hexamers primed reverse transcription of roughly 0.45 to 1 ug RNA. Amplification of TCR beta CDR3 by immunoSEQ multiplex PCR spanned 54 Vbeta and 13 Jbeta. Each CDR3 protein is one row after TCRdb ran MiXCR on the immunoSEQ multiplex PCR reads. The sample includes approximately 150,000 distinct CDR3 sequences, over 85% seen only once; the top ten take around 0.13%.

This chain joins TRBV29-1 and TRBJ1-1, with D perhaps matching TRBD1 (5 bases). The sequence derives from a human donor in good health. Material: CD4+ T cells from PBMCs. The CDR3 is CSVDPGQNTEAFF. Written as DNA, the CDR3 is TGCAGCGTTGATCCTGGACAGAACACTGAAGCTTTCTTT.